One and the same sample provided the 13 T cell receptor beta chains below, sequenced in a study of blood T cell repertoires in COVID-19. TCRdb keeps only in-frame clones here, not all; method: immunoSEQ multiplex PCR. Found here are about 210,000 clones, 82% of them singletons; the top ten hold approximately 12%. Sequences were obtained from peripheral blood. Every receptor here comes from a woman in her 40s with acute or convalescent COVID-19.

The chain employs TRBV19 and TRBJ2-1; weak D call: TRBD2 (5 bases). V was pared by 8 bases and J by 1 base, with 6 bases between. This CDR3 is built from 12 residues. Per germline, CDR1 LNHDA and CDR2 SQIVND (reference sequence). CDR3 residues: CASRGSYNEQFF. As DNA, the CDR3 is TGTGCCAGTCGGGGATCCTACAATGAGCAGTTCTTC.

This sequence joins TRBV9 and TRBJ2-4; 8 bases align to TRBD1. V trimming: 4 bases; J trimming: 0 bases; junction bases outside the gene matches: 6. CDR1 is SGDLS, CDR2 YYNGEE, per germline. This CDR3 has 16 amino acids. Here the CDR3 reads CASSPRQGLAKNIQYF. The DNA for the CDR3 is TGTGCCAGCAGCCCCCGACAGGGGTTAGCCAAAAACATTCAGTACTTC.

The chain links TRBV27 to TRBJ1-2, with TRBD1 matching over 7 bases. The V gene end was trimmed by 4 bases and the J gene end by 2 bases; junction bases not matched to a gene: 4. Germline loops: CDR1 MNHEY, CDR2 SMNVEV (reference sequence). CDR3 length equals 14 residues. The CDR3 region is CASSSNRGNYGYTF. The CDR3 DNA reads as TGTGCCAGCAGTTCAAACAGGGGCAACTATGGCTACACCTTC.

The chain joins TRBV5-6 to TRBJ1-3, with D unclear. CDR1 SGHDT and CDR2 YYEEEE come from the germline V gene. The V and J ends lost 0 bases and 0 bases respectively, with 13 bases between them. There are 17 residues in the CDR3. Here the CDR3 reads CASSLGEGRLSGNTIYF. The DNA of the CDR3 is TGTGCCAGCAGCTTGGGAGAGGGCAGGCTCTCTGGAAACACCATATATTTT.

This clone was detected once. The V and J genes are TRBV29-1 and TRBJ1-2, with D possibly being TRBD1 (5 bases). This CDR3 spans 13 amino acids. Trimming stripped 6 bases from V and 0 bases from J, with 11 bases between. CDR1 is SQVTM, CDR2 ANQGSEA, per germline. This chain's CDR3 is CSVSGHSNYGYTF. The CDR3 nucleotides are TGCAGCGTATCAGGGCACTCTAACTATGGCTACACCTTC.

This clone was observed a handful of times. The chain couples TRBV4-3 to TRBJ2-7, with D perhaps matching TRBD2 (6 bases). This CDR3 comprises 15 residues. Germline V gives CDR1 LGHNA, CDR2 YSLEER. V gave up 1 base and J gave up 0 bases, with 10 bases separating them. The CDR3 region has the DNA TGCGCCAGCAGCCAAGTTGGTAGCGGCTCCTACGAGCAGTACTTC. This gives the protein CASSQVGSGSYEQYF.

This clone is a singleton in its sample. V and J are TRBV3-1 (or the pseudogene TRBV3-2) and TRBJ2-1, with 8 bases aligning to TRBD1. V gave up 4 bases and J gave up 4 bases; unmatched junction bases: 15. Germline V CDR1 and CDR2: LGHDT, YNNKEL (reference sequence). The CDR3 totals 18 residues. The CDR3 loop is CASSRIRQGTSQYNEQFF. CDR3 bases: TGTGCCAGCAGCCGGATACGACAGGGGACTTCTCAATACAATGAGCAGTTCTTC.

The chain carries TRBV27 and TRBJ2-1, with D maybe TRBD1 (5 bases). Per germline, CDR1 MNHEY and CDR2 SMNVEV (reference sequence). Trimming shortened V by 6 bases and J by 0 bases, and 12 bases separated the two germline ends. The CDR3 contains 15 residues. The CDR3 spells CASSRTTDSYNEQFF. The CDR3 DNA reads TGTGCCAGCAGCCGGACGACAGACTCCTACAATGAGCAGTTCTTC.

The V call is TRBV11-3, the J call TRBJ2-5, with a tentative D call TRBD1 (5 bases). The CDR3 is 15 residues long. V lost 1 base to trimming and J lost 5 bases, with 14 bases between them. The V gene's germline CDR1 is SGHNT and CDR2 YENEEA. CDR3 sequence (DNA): TGTGCCAGCAGCTTAGGGCCAGGGCCACCCGAGACCCAGTACTTC. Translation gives CASSLGPGPPETQYF.

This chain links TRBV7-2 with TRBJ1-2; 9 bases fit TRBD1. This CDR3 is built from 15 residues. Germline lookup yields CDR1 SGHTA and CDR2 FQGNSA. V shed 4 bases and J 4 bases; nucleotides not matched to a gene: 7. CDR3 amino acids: CASSSDRGRSYGYTF. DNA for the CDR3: TGTGCCAGCAGCTCGGACAGGGGACGTAGCTATGGCTACACCTTC.

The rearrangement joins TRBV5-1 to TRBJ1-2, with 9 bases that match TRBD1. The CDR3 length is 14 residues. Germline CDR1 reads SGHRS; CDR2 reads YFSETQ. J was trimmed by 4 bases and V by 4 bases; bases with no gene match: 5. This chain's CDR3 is CASSPAQGAYGYTF. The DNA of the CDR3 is TGCGCCAGCAGCCCAGCACAGGGGGCCTATGGCTACACCTTC.

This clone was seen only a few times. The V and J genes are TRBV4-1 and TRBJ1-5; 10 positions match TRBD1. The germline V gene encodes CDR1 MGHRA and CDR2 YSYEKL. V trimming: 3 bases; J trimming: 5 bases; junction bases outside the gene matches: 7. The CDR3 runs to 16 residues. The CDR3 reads CASSHRWDRGDQPQHF. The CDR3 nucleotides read TGCGCCAGCAGCCACCGATGGGACAGGGGTGATCAGCCCCAGCATTTT.

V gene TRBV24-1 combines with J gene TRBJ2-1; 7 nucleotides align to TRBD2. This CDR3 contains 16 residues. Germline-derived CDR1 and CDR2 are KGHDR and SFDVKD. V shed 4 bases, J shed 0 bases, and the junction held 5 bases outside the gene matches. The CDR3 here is CATSESSGRSYNEQFF. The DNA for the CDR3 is TGTGCCACCAGTGAATCTAGCGGACGCTCCTACAATGAGCAGTTCTTC.